This T cell receptor (beta chain) was identified in a study of Ad26.COV2.S vaccination and SARS-CoV-2 variants. Study overall: Participants got Ad26.COV2.S intramuscularly, once or twice 56 days apart.

This table comes from immunoSEQ multiplex PCR, and its TCRdb copy is limited to in-frame clones, with some not included. The sample includes hundreds of thousands of clones, about nine tenths of them seen just once. CDR3 size: 16 residues. Germline loops: CDR1 MNHEY, CDR2 SVGEGT. V was shortened by 0 bases and J by 6 bases, with 15 bases between the two germline ends. Treatment indicated: about 20 received Ad26.COV2.S at low or high dose, single or two shots; several received placebo; per-sample allocation not given. Sampling took place 63 days after the first vaccine or placebo injection. Findings and caveats of the study: Non-spike TCR breadth did not differ much between vaccine and placebo recipients. Marked by substantial breadth, spike-specific CD8+ and CD4+ T cell responses were reportedly seen after vaccination. The analyses of TCR breadth and depth may have understated the size of total T cell responses.

With regard to this clone: The antigen remains unidentified.

The sample was peripheral blood, taken in a trial of Ad26.COV2.S vaccine versus placebo. This receptor was taken from a person aged 18-60 years who received the Ad26.COV2.S COVID-19 vaccine or a placebo. V gene TRBV6-2 or TRBV6-3 combines with J gene TRBJ1-5, with TRBD1 as a possible D gene (5 bases). The CDR3 bases are TGTGCCAGCAGTTACTCCGAGGGGAGGAAGATTCAGCCCCAGCATTTT. Translating it yields CASSYSEGRKIQPQHF.